The clone carrying this T cell receptor (beta chain) was seen a few times. The antigen remains unidentified. V was cut by 9 bases and J by 7 bases, with 19 bases left in between. Germline loops: CDR1 LNHDA, CDR2 SQIVND (reference sequence). The CDR3 sequence is 13 residues long. Using genomic DNA as the template, TCR beta VDJ and CDR3 profiling was carried out. TCRdb used MiXCR to reprocess the reads, holding one entry per CDR3 protein. The profile shows around 33,000 distinct CDR3 sequences, 76% of them singletons. This sample is drawn from a study of CD8+CD57+ T cells in acquired aplastic anemia. Study-level information: The study obtained an average of about 3.4 ug of DNA from sorted CD4+ and CD8+ cells. The average read count for CD4+ cells in healthy donors was around 11 million.

Study findings and constraints: No significant patient-versus-control difference appeared in CD8+ Simpson's diversity. Both patients and controls carried the same twenty-nine CD8+ CDR3 sequences.

This TCR was sampled from a human donor in good health, serving as a control. The chain combines TRBV19 with TRBJ2-7; the D gene could be TRBD1 or TRBD2 (5 bases each). Sequenced input: sorted CD4+, CD8+, or CD8+CD57+ T cells (not recorded which) from PBMCs. The CDR3 nucleotides read TGTGCCAGCTCACGAGGGGCCATCGAAGAGCAGTACTTC. This codes for CASSRGAIEEQYF.